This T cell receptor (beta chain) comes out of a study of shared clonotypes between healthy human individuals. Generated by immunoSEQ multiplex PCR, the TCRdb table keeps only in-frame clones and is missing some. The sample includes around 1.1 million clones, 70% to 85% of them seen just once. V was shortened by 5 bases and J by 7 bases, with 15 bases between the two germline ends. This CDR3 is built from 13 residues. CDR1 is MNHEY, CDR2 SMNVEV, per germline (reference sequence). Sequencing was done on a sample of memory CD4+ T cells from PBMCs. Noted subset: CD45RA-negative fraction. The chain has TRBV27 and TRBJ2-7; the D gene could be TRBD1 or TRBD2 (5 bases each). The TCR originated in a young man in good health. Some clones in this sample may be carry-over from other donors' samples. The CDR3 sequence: CASSPGTTGEQYF. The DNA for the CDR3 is TGTGCCAGCAGTCCCGGGACGACGGGGGAGCAGTACTTC.